Listed below are T cell receptor beta chains from one sample, sequenced in a study. Using its own MiXCR run on the RT-PCR reads, TCRdb lists one record per CDR3 protein. Of hundreds of thousands of distinct CDR3 sequences in the sample, 14% were seen once. The sample taken for sequencing was memory CD4+ T cells from blood. The receptors were gathered from a female donor in good health, serving as a healthy control. CDR3s include the opening cysteine and the closing phenylalanine or tryptophan. D genes are given only for firm matches. A clone size is listed for some rows: how often the clone was seen (once, few, many), or a class if it is expanded.

d_gene: TRBD2
j_gene: TRBJ2-5
v_gene: TRBV28
abundance: -
CDR3nt: TGTGCCAGCAGTTTCGGATTAGCGGGAGTAGGGGAGACCCAGTACTTC
CDR3aa: CASSFGLAGVGETQYF

d_gene: -
j_gene: TRBJ1-1
v_gene: TRBV7-2
abundance: -
CDR3nt: TGTGCCAGCAGCTTAAGTTGGCAGAACACTGAAGCTTTCTTT
CDR3aa: CASSLSWQNTEAFF

d_gene: -
j_gene: TRBJ2-2
v_gene: TRBV20-1
abundance: few
CDR3nt: TGCAGTGCTAGAGATGCCCGGGGCCCCGGGGAGCTGTTTTTT
CDR3aa: CSARDARGPGELFF

d_gene: -
j_gene: TRBJ1-3
v_gene: TRBV29-1
abundance: many
CDR3nt: TGCAGCGCTTTCAGTGACTCTGGAAACACCATATATTTT
CDR3aa: CSAFSDSGNTIYF

d_gene: -
j_gene: TRBJ1-2
v_gene: TRBV12-3/TRBV12-4
abundance: few
CDR3nt: TGTGCCAGCATGCTCGGGGGGGCGACCAACTATGGCTACACCTTC
CDR3aa: CASMLGGATNYGYTF

d_gene: -
j_gene: TRBJ2-2
v_gene: TRBV7-8
abundance: -
CDR3nt: TGTGCCAGCAGCTTATCCCGAGCTCTGAGGGGCGGGGAGCTGTTTTTT
CDR3aa: CASSLSRALRGGELFF

d_gene: -
j_gene: TRBJ2-7
v_gene: TRBV6-5
abundance: -
CDR3nt: TGTGCCAACAGCCAGGCTTACGAGCAGTACTTC
CDR3aa: CANSQAYEQYF

d_gene: TRBD1
j_gene: TRBJ1-1
v_gene: TRBV5-5
abundance: few
CDR3nt: TGTGCCAGCAGCTCCCGGGACAGGGACACTGAAGCTTTCTTT
CDR3aa: CASSSRDRDTEAFF

d_gene: -
j_gene: TRBJ1-1
v_gene: TRBV7-9
abundance: -
CDR3nt: TGTGCCAGCAGCTTAGAGCCTCGGAGCACTGAAGCTTTCTTT
CDR3aa: CASSLEPRSTEAFF

d_gene: TRBD2
j_gene: TRBJ2-1
v_gene: TRBV28
abundance: -
CDR3nt: TGTGCCAGCAGTCCCCTCGAGGGAGGGTTTTACAATGAGCAGTTCTTC
CDR3aa: CASSPLEGGFYNEQFF

d_gene: -
j_gene: TRBJ2-5
v_gene: TRBV7-2
abundance: -
CDR3nt: TGTGCCAGCAGCTTAGCCCAGGGGGGCTGGCTAGAGACCCAGTACTTC
CDR3aa: CASSLAQGGWLETQYF

d_gene: -
j_gene: TRBJ1-1
v_gene: TRBV20-1
abundance: many
CDR3nt: TGCAGTGCGCCGGGCCGGGGGACTGAAGCTTTCTTT
CDR3aa: CSAPGRGTEAFF

d_gene: TRBD1
j_gene: TRBJ1-4
v_gene: TRBV5-1
abundance: -
CDR3nt: TGCGCCAGCAGCCGGGACAGCCAAACTAATGAAAAACTGTTTTTT
CDR3aa: CASSRDSQTNEKLFF

d_gene: TRBD1
j_gene: TRBJ1-5
v_gene: TRBV2
abundance: -
CDR3nt: TGTGCCAGCAGTGCGGGACAGGGAGACAATCAGCCCCAGCATTTT
CDR3aa: CASSAGQGDNQPQHF

d_gene: -
j_gene: TRBJ1-2
v_gene: TRBV5-1
abundance: many
CDR3nt: TGCGCCAGCAGCGCGTCTCGAGGGCTCGATGGCTACACCTTC
CDR3aa: CASSASRGLDGYTF

d_gene: -
j_gene: TRBJ1-4
v_gene: TRBV5-1
abundance: few
CDR3nt: TGCGCCAGCAGCTTGCGATGGGATGAAAAACTGTTTTTT
CDR3aa: CASSLRWDEKLFF

d_gene: -
j_gene: TRBJ1-4
v_gene: TRBV20-1
abundance: few
CDR3nt: TGCAGTGCTAGAGATCCCGGCAGGGCCGACGAAAAACTGTTTTTT
CDR3aa: CSARDPGRADEKLFF

d_gene: TRBD1
j_gene: TRBJ1-6
v_gene: TRBV11-2
abundance: few
CDR3nt: TGTGCCAGCAGCTTACGGGACAGAAAACATAATTCACCCCTCCACTTT
CDR3aa: CASSLRDRKHNSPLHF

d_gene: TRBD2
j_gene: TRBJ2-1
v_gene: TRBV12-3/TRBV12-4
abundance: few
CDR3nt: TGTGCCAGCAGCCTACTTTCCCCGATAGCGGGCAATGAGCAGTTCTTC
CDR3aa: CASSLLSPIAGNEQFF

d_gene: TRBD2
j_gene: TRBJ2-1
v_gene: TRBV3-1
abundance: once
CDR3nt: TGTGCCAGCAGCCAAATACTAGCGGGATCTCGGTTCTTC
CDR3aa: CASSQILAGSRFF

d_gene: TRBD1
j_gene: TRBJ1-1
v_gene: TRBV28
abundance: few
CDR3nt: TGTGCCAGCAGTGAACCAGGGGGGAACACTGAAGCTTTCTTT
CDR3aa: CASSEPGGNTEAFF

d_gene: TRBD1
j_gene: TRBJ1-1
v_gene: TRBV3-1
abundance: -
CDR3nt: TGTGCCAGCAGCCGTAGGACAGGGGACACTGAAGCTTTCTTT
CDR3aa: CASSRRTGDTEAFF

d_gene: TRBD2
j_gene: TRBJ2-5
v_gene: TRBV20-1
abundance: few
CDR3nt: TGCAGTGCTAGAGTTTCGGGAGGGAAAGAGACCCAGTACTTC
CDR3aa: CSARVSGGKETQYF

d_gene: -
j_gene: TRBJ2-6
v_gene: TRBV7-3
abundance: -
CDR3nt: TGTGCCAGCAGCTCCTCCGGGGGGGCCAACGTCCTGACTTTC
CDR3aa: CASSSSGGANVLTF

d_gene: -
j_gene: TRBJ1-4
v_gene: TRBV6-6
abundance: many
CDR3nt: TGTGCCAGCAAAAGAACTAATGAAAAACTGTTTTTT
CDR3aa: CASKRTNEKLFF

d_gene: -
j_gene: TRBJ2-7
v_gene: TRBV5-1
abundance: many
CDR3nt: TGCGCCAGCAGCTTGGCCGACCCAGCCTACGAGCAGTACTTC
CDR3aa: CASSLADPAYEQYF

d_gene: TRBD1
j_gene: TRBJ1-4
v_gene: TRBV6-6
abundance: many
CDR3nt: TGTGCCAGCAGTTCCCAGGGGGCCCGGGAAAAACTGTTTTTT
CDR3aa: CASSSQGAREKLFF

d_gene: -
j_gene: TRBJ1-2
v_gene: TRBV7-9
abundance: -
CDR3nt: TGTGCCAGCAAAGACGGATACTATGGCTACACCTTC
CDR3aa: CASKDGYYGYTF

d_gene: -
j_gene: TRBJ1-2
v_gene: TRBV5-1
abundance: -
CDR3nt: TGCGCCAGCAGCTTGGGGGGAGAACTAGCTAACTATGGCTACACCTTC
CDR3aa: CASSLGGELANYGYTF

d_gene: -
j_gene: TRBJ2-3
v_gene: TRBV12-3/TRBV12-4
abundance: -
CDR3nt: TGTGCCAGCAGTTTAAGGAGTACAAGGGACACAGATACGCAGTATTTT
CDR3aa: CASSLRSTRDTDTQYF

d_gene: -
j_gene: TRBJ1-4
v_gene: TRBV5-1
abundance: -
CDR3nt: TGCGCCAGCAGCTTGGAAGGGGGGAATGAAAAACTGTTTTTT
CDR3aa: CASSLEGGNEKLFF

d_gene: TRBD1
j_gene: TRBJ1-2
v_gene: TRBV29-1
abundance: once
CDR3nt: TGCAGCGTAGGGGGACAGGGTTATGGCTACACCTTC
CDR3aa: CSVGGQGYGYTF

d_gene: -
j_gene: TRBJ2-2
v_gene: TRBV6-2/TRBV6-3
abundance: -
CDR3nt: TGTGCCAGCAAATACCCTCCCCTGAGCACCGGGGAGCTGTTTTTT
CDR3aa: CASKYPPLSTGELFF

d_gene: -
j_gene: TRBJ2-5
v_gene: TRBV6-5
abundance: many
CDR3nt: TGTGCCAGCAGTACGAAAGGGACGCCCCCCGGGGAGACCCAGTACTTC
CDR3aa: CASSTKGTPPGETQYF

d_gene: -
j_gene: TRBJ1-2
v_gene: TRBV3-1
abundance: -
CDR3nt: TGTGCCAGCAGCCAAAAATTGGCAGCTAACTATGGCTACACCTTC
CDR3aa: CASSQKLAANYGYTF

d_gene: TRBD1
j_gene: TRBJ2-2
v_gene: TRBV29-1
abundance: few
CDR3nt: TGCAGCGTGGACAGGGGGATTGCCGGGGAGCTGTTTTTT
CDR3aa: CSVDRGIAGELFF

d_gene: -
j_gene: TRBJ2-3
v_gene: TRBV20-1
abundance: many
CDR3nt: TGCAGTGCTGGCCGGGAATCCGATACGCAGTATTTT
CDR3aa: CSAGRESDTQYF

d_gene: -
j_gene: TRBJ1-2
v_gene: TRBV12-3/TRBV12-4
abundance: few
CDR3nt: TGTGCCAGCAGTTCGGGGACGCATAACTATGGCTACACCTTC
CDR3aa: CASSSGTHNYGYTF

d_gene: -
j_gene: TRBJ2-1
v_gene: TRBV15
abundance: few
CDR3nt: TGTGCCACCAGCAGAGATCTTTGGACCGACTACAATGAGCAGTTCTTC
CDR3aa: CATSRDLWTDYNEQFF

d_gene: TRBD1
j_gene: TRBJ1-4
v_gene: TRBV7-9
abundance: -
CDR3nt: TGTGCCAGCAGCCGGGGGACAGAGAATGAAAAACTGTTTTTT
CDR3aa: CASSRGTENEKLFF

d_gene: -
j_gene: TRBJ1-5
v_gene: TRBV15
abundance: many
CDR3nt: TGTGCCACCAACCATGACAGGAATCAGCCCCAGCATTTT
CDR3aa: CATNHDRNQPQHF

d_gene: TRBD1
j_gene: TRBJ2-3
v_gene: TRBV7-3
abundance: many
CDR3nt: TGTGCCAGCAGCCACACAATACAGGGGGTTGGCACAGATACGCAGTATTTT
CDR3aa: CASSHTIQGVGTDTQYF